The 4 T cell receptor beta chains below all came from one sample that was sequenced in a study of molecular identifiers for immune sequencing clone quantification. From the PCR reads, TCRdb called clonotypes with MiXCR, one entry per CDR3 protein. The sample has 400,000 to 600,000 distinct CDR3 sequences, about a quarter seen once. Sample: naive CD8+ T cells from blood, with Jurkat cell RNA spiked in. Subset described: FACS-sorted CD8+CD4-CCR7+CD45RA+ naive T cells. All receptors come from a human donor in good health. Some libraries in this study had Jurkat cell RNA spiked in.

This clonotype was observed once. One junction end does not reproduce the germline sequence, and a read error may be involved. The gene calls are TRBV6-6 and TRBJ1-5, with D possibly TRBD1 on 6 matching bases. Germline V gene lookup returns CDR1 MNHNY and CDR2 SVGAGI (reference sequence). The CDR3 runs to 15 residues. The CDR3: CTSKEVRGPVQPQHF. The CDR3 DNA reads as TGTACCAGCAAGGAGGTCAGGGGCCCGGTTCAGCCCCAGCATTTT.

Many counts were recorded for this clonotype. The V gene is TRBV5-1, the J gene TRBJ2-3; D call uncertain. The V end was cut by 4 bases, the J end by 3 bases, with 12 bases between. Per germline, CDR1 SGHRS and CDR2 YFSETQ. This CDR3 has 14 residues. This CDR3 reads CASSPGWGTDTQYF. The CDR3 DNA reads TGCGCCAGCAGCCCTGGATGGGGAACAGATACGCAGTATTTT.

In this sample, this clonotype turned up many times. The chain combines TRBV20-1 with TRBJ2-7, with 12 positions matching TRBD1. The CDR3 contains 15 residues. Trimming took 3 bases from V and 2 from J; bases not matched to a gene: 5. Germline CDR1 and CDR2: DFQATT and SNEGSKA (reference sequence). The CDR3 here is CSASTGTGGPYEQYF. The CDR3 DNA reads TGCAGTGCTAGTACCGGGACAGGGGGCCCCTACGAGCAGTACTTC.

The chain employs TRBV3-1 and TRBJ1-2, with D possibly matching TRBD1 (5 bases). This CDR3 contains 14 residues. V lost 1 base and J 6 bases, leaving 12 bases between the germline ends. Germline V CDR1 and CDR2: LGHDT, YNNKEL (reference sequence). The CDR3 region is CASSQVGGTDGYTF. CDR3 coding DNA: TGTGCCAGCAGCCAAGTCGGGGGAACGGATGGCTACACCTTC.